These T cell receptor beta chains were read from a single sample in a study of cytomegalovirus exposure and HLA in healthy donors. Sequencing was performed with immunoSEQ multiplex PCR; in TCRdb, only in-frame clones are kept and a portion is missing. This sample carries approximately 180,000 clones, nearly 80% of them seen once, and the ten largest clones take 6% to 7%. Sequenced material: PBMCs. The receptors were sampled from a man aged 35 to 55 in good health and CMV-seropositive. CDR3s include the opening cysteine and the closing phenylalanine or tryptophan. The order of the fields is D gene, clone size, V gene, J gene, CDR3 DNA, CDR3 protein. The D gene is left open where the match is weak. Only part of the rows carry a size: once, few, many, or a class if the clone is expanded.

d_gene: .; abundance: .; v_gene: TRBV30; j_gene: TRBJ1-1; CDR3nt: TGTGCCTGGTCCCCAGGGGTGGGCACTGAAGCTTTCTTT; CDR3aa: CAWSPGVGTEAFF
d_gene: .; abundance: .; v_gene: TRBV27; j_gene: TRBJ2-7; CDR3nt: TGTGCCAGCAGTGGCCGGGGGACCAACAACGAGCAGTACTTC; CDR3aa: CASSGRGTNNEQYF
d_gene: .; abundance: few; v_gene: TRBV6-1; j_gene: TRBJ2-3; CDR3nt: TGTGCCAGCAGTGAAGCTGGGAGGGGGGGAGGTACGCAGTATTTT; CDR3aa: CASSEAGRGGGTQYF
d_gene: .; abundance: .; v_gene: TRBV19; j_gene: TRBJ1-5; CDR3nt: TGTGCCAGTAGATCTGGCGGGATTAGCAATCAGCCCCAGCATTTT; CDR3aa: CASRSGGISNQPQHF
d_gene: TRBD1; abundance: .; v_gene: TRBV2; j_gene: TRBJ1-2; CDR3nt: TGTGCCAGCAGGTTATCAGGGGGCGCGGGGGGCTACACCTTC; CDR3aa: CASRLSGGAGGYTF
d_gene: TRBD1; abundance: few; v_gene: TRBV19; j_gene: TRBJ2-5; CDR3nt: TGTGCCAGTAGGACAGGGGGAGCATGGGGGGAGACCCAGTACTTC; CDR3aa: CASRTGGAWGETQYF
d_gene: TRBD1; abundance: .; v_gene: TRBV19; j_gene: TRBJ2-1; CDR3nt: TGTGCCAGTAGACCGGGACAGGGGTACAATGAGCAGTTCTTC; CDR3aa: CASRPGQGYNEQFF
d_gene: TRBD2; abundance: .; v_gene: TRBV5-1; j_gene: TRBJ2-3; CDR3nt: TGCGCCAGCAGCCTGACGGGGGGGGGTTTTGCTACGCAGTATTTT; CDR3aa: CASSLTGGGFATQYF
d_gene: .; abundance: .; v_gene: TRBV5-1; j_gene: TRBJ1-1; CDR3nt: TGCGCCAGCAGCTTCCAGTTGAACACTGAAGCTTTCTTT; CDR3aa: CASSFQLNTEAFF
d_gene: TRBD1; abundance: .; v_gene: TRBV5-4; j_gene: TRBJ1-4; CDR3nt: TGTGCCAGCAGCGTCCACGGGACAGGGGATGAAAAACTGTTTTTT; CDR3aa: CASSVHGTGDEKLFF
d_gene: TRBD1; abundance: few; v_gene: TRBV5-1; j_gene: TRBJ1-2; CDR3nt: TGCGCCAGCAGCTTTACAGGGGGCGACTATGGCTACACCTTC; CDR3aa: CASSFTGGDYGYTF
d_gene: TRBD1; abundance: .; v_gene: TRBV7-3; j_gene: TRBJ1-1; CDR3nt: TGTGCCAGCAGCTTTCAGGGGGCCCCACCGAGTGAAGCTTTCTTT; CDR3aa: CASSFQGAPPSEAFF
d_gene: TRBD2; abundance: once; v_gene: TRBV27; j_gene: TRBJ2-2; CDR3nt: TGTGCCAGCAGTTCTCGACGAGCGGGGACCGGGGAGCTGTTTTTT; CDR3aa: CASSSRRAGTGELFF
d_gene: TRBD1; abundance: .; v_gene: TRBV5-8; j_gene: TRBJ2-1; CDR3nt: TGTGCCAGCAGTCGGACAGGGTATAATGGGTATGAGCAGTTCTTC; CDR3aa: CASSRTGYNGYEQFF
d_gene: TRBD1; abundance: .; v_gene: TRBV18; j_gene: TRBJ1-2; CDR3nt: TGTGCCAGCTCACCAATGGACAGGGGGCGTTTCATCTTC; CDR3aa: CASSPMDRGRFIF
d_gene: .; abundance: .; v_gene: TRBV30; j_gene: TRBJ2-6; CDR3nt: TGTGCCTGGAGTCTCCTCAACGACGGGACTGGGGCCAACGTCCTGACTTTC; CDR3aa: CAWSLLNDGTGANVLTF
d_gene: TRBD2; abundance: .; v_gene: TRBV11-2; j_gene: TRBJ2-3; CDR3nt: TGTGCCAGCAGCTTGTGGACTAGCGGAAGTACTAGCACAGATACGCAGTATTTT; CDR3aa: CASSLWTSGSTSTDTQYF
d_gene: TRBD2; abundance: .; v_gene: TRBV7-3; j_gene: TRBJ2-2; CDR3nt: TGTGCCAGCAGCCCCCGGGGGGATGGGGCCGGGGAGCTGTTTTTT; CDR3aa: CASSPRGDGAGELFF
d_gene: TRBD2; abundance: .; v_gene: TRBV10-3; j_gene: TRBJ2-7; CDR3nt: TGTGCCATCAGTGGAATAGCGGGAGTGGGCGAGCAGTACTTC; CDR3aa: CAISGIAGVGEQYF
d_gene: TRBD1; abundance: .; v_gene: TRBV19; j_gene: TRBJ1-1; CDR3nt: TGTGCCAGTAGTATAAAGTTCGGGACAGGGGGAAACACTGAAGCTTTCTTT; CDR3aa: CASSIKFGTGGNTEAFF
d_gene: .; abundance: .; v_gene: TRBV15; j_gene: TRBJ2-5; CDR3nt: TGTGCCACCAGCATTACGGACCCTAAAGGAGCCGGGGAACTCACCCAGTACTTC; CDR3aa: CATSITDPKGAGELTQYF
d_gene: TRBD1; abundance: .; v_gene: TRBV7-3; j_gene: TRBJ2-2; CDR3nt: TGTGCCAGCAGCCCCCACGGACAGGGTGGGACCGGGGAGCTGTTTTTT; CDR3aa: CASSPHGQGGTGELFF
d_gene: .; abundance: .; v_gene: TRBV6-5; j_gene: TRBJ2-7; CDR3nt: TGTGCCAGCAGTTACTCCGAGGGAACCTACGAGCAGTACTTC; CDR3aa: CASSYSEGTYEQYF
d_gene: .; abundance: .; v_gene: TRBV6-1; j_gene: TRBJ2-5; CDR3nt: TGTGCCAGCAGTGGATACGACAGCCAAGAGACCCAGTACTTC; CDR3aa: CASSGYDSQETQYF
d_gene: .; abundance: .; v_gene: TRBV4-1; j_gene: TRBJ2-3; CDR3nt: TGCGCCAGCAGCCGAGTCGCTGGGGGCTCTAGCACAGATACGCAGTATTTT; CDR3aa: CASSRVAGGSSTDTQYF
d_gene: TRBD2; abundance: .; v_gene: TRBV27; j_gene: TRBJ2-2; CDR3nt: TGTGCCAGCACCCTACGAGGGCTAGCGGAGCTTAACACCGGGGAGCTGTTTTTT; CDR3aa: CASTLRGLAELNTGELFF
d_gene: TRBD1; abundance: .; v_gene: TRBV5-1; j_gene: TRBJ1-1; CDR3nt: TGCGCCAGCAGCTTGGAGGCAGGGGGCAACACTGAAGCTTTCTTT; CDR3aa: CASSLEAGGNTEAFF
d_gene: TRBD2; abundance: .; v_gene: TRBV11-2; j_gene: TRBJ2-5; CDR3nt: TGTGCCAGCAGCTTAACAACGCGGGGGTTTGAGACCCAGTACTTC; CDR3aa: CASSLTTRGFETQYF
d_gene: TRBD2; abundance: .; v_gene: TRBV7-2; j_gene: TRBJ2-2; CDR3nt: TGTGCCAGCAGCGGGACTAGCGGGATCCGGGAGCTGTTTTTT; CDR3aa: CASSGTSGIRELFF
d_gene: TRBD2; abundance: few; v_gene: TRBV6-5; j_gene: TRBJ2-3; CDR3nt: TGTGCCAGCAGTTGGACTAGCGGCTACACAGATACGCAGTATTTT; CDR3aa: CASSWTSGYTDTQYF
d_gene: .; abundance: .; v_gene: TRBV6-1; j_gene: TRBJ1-1; CDR3nt: TGTGCCAGCAGTCTGACAGGCCGGAACACTGAAGCTTTCTTT; CDR3aa: CASSLTGRNTEAFF
d_gene: TRBD1; abundance: once; v_gene: TRBV7-9; j_gene: TRBJ2-7; CDR3nt: TGTGCCAGCAGCTTACCGGGACAGGCGTTGGGGGAGCAGTACTTC; CDR3aa: CASSLPGQALGEQYF
d_gene: .; abundance: .; v_gene: TRBV27; j_gene: TRBJ2-2; CDR3nt: TGTGCCAGCAGCCTAAACACCGGGGAGCTGTTTTTT; CDR3aa: CASSLNTGELFF
d_gene: TRBD1; abundance: once; v_gene: TRBV5-1; j_gene: TRBJ1-2; CDR3nt: TGCGCCAGCAGCTTGAACAGGGGAAATGGCTACACCTTC; CDR3aa: CASSLNRGNGYTF
d_gene: .; abundance: .; v_gene: TRBV29-1; j_gene: TRBJ1-1; CDR3nt: TGCAGCGTTGAGGTTCGCGTGAACACTGAAGCTTTCTTT; CDR3aa: CSVEVRVNTEAFF
d_gene: .; abundance: .; v_gene: TRBV5-1; j_gene: TRBJ2-1; CDR3nt: TGCGCCAGCAGCTTGGCGGGGAGCGGATACAATGAGCAGTTCTTC; CDR3aa: CASSLAGSGYNEQFF
d_gene: TRBD1; abundance: .; v_gene: TRBV25-1; j_gene: TRBJ1-1; CDR3nt: TGTGCCAGCTCCATCGGGACAGGGGGGAACACTGAAGCTTTCTTT; CDR3aa: CASSIGTGGNTEAFF
d_gene: TRBD1; abundance: .; v_gene: TRBV6-4; j_gene: TRBJ1-3; CDR3nt: TGTGCCAGCAGTGTCCACAGGGGTGAGTCTGGAAACACCATATATTTT; CDR3aa: CASSVHRGESGNTIYF
d_gene: .; abundance: few; v_gene: TRBV10-2; j_gene: TRBJ1-5; CDR3nt: TGCGCCAGCAGCCCCGATTCGGGTCGGCCCCAGCATTTT; CDR3aa: CASSPDSGRPQHF
d_gene: TRBD1; abundance: .; v_gene: TRBV6-1; j_gene: TRBJ2-3; CDR3nt: TGTGCCAGCAGAGGGGACAGGGGATACACAGATACGCAGTATTTT; CDR3aa: CASRGDRGYTDTQYF
d_gene: TRBD1; abundance: .; v_gene: TRBV5-4; j_gene: TRBJ2-3; CDR3nt: TGTGCCAGCAGCACCAGAACAGGGGTCAGCACAGATACGCAGTATTTT; CDR3aa: CASSTRTGVSTDTQYF
d_gene: TRBD1; abundance: .; v_gene: TRBV7-9; j_gene: TRBJ1-4; CDR3nt: TGTGCCAGCAGCTTCGGGACAGGTGATGAAAAACTGTTTTTT; CDR3aa: CASSFGTGDEKLFF
d_gene: TRBD2; abundance: .; v_gene: TRBV18; j_gene: TRBJ2-2; CDR3nt: TGTGCCAGCTCCGGGACTAGCACCGGGGAGCTGTTTTTT; CDR3aa: CASSGTSTGELFF
d_gene: TRBD1; abundance: .; v_gene: TRBV11-2; j_gene: TRBJ1-1; CDR3nt: TGTGCCAGCAGCTGGGGGGACAGGGGGACTGAAGCTTTCTTT; CDR3aa: CASSWGDRGTEAFF
d_gene: TRBD1; abundance: .; v_gene: TRBV9; j_gene: TRBJ1-2; CDR3nt: TGTGCCAGCAGCGTAGGGACAGGGGGCCGTGGCTACACCTTC; CDR3aa: CASSVGTGGRGYTF
d_gene: .; abundance: .; v_gene: TRBV5-1; j_gene: TRBJ1-1; CDR3nt: TGCGCCAGCAGCCCCGGGGGGGCTGGCACTGAAGCTTTCTTT; CDR3aa: CASSPGGAGTEAFF
d_gene: .; abundance: .; v_gene: TRBV27; j_gene: TRBJ2-7; CDR3nt: TGTGCCAGCAGTTTAAGGGGGGCGGGGGTCGGGGGCTACGAGCAGTACTTC; CDR3aa: CASSLRGAGVGGYEQYF
d_gene: .; abundance: few; v_gene: TRBV5-1; j_gene: TRBJ2-2; CDR3nt: TGCGCCAGCAGCTTGAACAGTTTCACCGGGGAGCTGTTTTTT; CDR3aa: CASSLNSFTGELFF
d_gene: .; abundance: .; v_gene: TRBV18; j_gene: TRBJ2-7; CDR3nt: TGTGCCAGCTCACCATTGGCGGGATCCTCCTACGAGCAGTACTTC; CDR3aa: CASSPLAGSSYEQYF
d_gene: TRBD1; abundance: .; v_gene: TRBV30; j_gene: TRBJ2-7; CDR3nt: TGTGCCTGGAGCCGGACAGGGCACGAGCAGTACTTC; CDR3aa: CAWSRTGHEQYF
d_gene: TRBD2; abundance: few; v_gene: TRBV11-2; j_gene: TRBJ2-2; CDR3nt: TGTGCCAGCAGCCCCGGGGGCGGGAGGGCCGGGGAGCTGTTTTTT; CDR3aa: CASSPGGGRAGELFF
d_gene: TRBD1; abundance: .; v_gene: TRBV29-1; j_gene: TRBJ2-2; CDR3nt: TGCAGCGTTCTGGACAGGGCTTTCACCGGGGAGCTGTTTTTT; CDR3aa: CSVLDRAFTGELFF
d_gene: TRBD1; abundance: .; v_gene: TRBV5-4; j_gene: TRBJ2-7; CDR3nt: TGTGCCAGCAGCTCGGGTCAGGGGGCGCCGGGCGGGATTTTC; CDR3aa: CASSSGQGAPGGIF
d_gene: TRBD1; abundance: .; v_gene: TRBV4-1; j_gene: TRBJ2-3; CDR3nt: TGCGCCAGCAGCCGATGGGGACAGGAGACAGATACGCAGTATTTT; CDR3aa: CASSRWGQETDTQYF
d_gene: .; abundance: .; v_gene: TRBV12-5; j_gene: TRBJ1-3; CDR3nt: TGTGCTAGTGGTTCCCGGGTTGACACGGGGGACACCATATATTTT; CDR3aa: CASGSRVDTGDTIYF
d_gene: TRBD1; abundance: .; v_gene: TRBV7-2; j_gene: TRBJ1-3; CDR3nt: TGTGCCAGCAGCACACAGGGGCCAAGCTCTGGAAACACCATATATTTT; CDR3aa: CASSTQGPSSGNTIYF
d_gene: .; abundance: .; v_gene: TRBV19; j_gene: TRBJ2-1; CDR3nt: TGTGCCAGTAGTCTTCGTGGGCCCAACAATGAGCAGTTCTTC; CDR3aa: CASSLRGPNNEQFF
d_gene: .; abundance: .; v_gene: TRBV27; j_gene: TRBJ2-7; CDR3nt: TGTGCCAGCAGTCCCCAGGGGGGCGAGCAGTACTTC; CDR3aa: CASSPQGGEQYF
d_gene: TRBD2; abundance: .; v_gene: TRBV5-1; j_gene: TRBJ2-1; CDR3nt: TGCGCCAGCAGCGGCGGGGGTGGGAGTTACAATGAGCAGTTCTTC; CDR3aa: CASSGGGGSYNEQFF
d_gene: .; abundance: .; v_gene: TRBV2; j_gene: TRBJ2-1; CDR3nt: TGTGCCAGCAGTTTTCTAGCGAGCTCCTACAATGAGCAGTTCTTC; CDR3aa: CASSFLASSYNEQFF